A selection of T cell receptor beta chains follows, all from one sample in a study of blood T cell repertoires in COVID-19. Sequenced by immunoSEQ multiplex PCR; TCRdb stores in-frame clones only, minus some. Of about 200,000 clones listed, approximately 84% are singletons. Sequences were obtained from peripheral blood. These receptors all stem from a man in his forties with active or convalescent COVID-19. The CDR3 runs from the conserved cysteine through the conserved F or W. A D gene is named only where the DNA matches it firmly. Size tells how often a clone was seen (once, few, many) or the class of an expanded clone, and some rows leave it out.

TRBV10-3	TRBD1	TRBJ2-1	.	TGTGCCACCTCCGGGACAGGGTTTGACAATGAGCAGTTCTTC	CATSGTGFDNEQFF
TRBV13	.	TRBJ1-1	.	TGTGCCAGCAGCTTAGGCGTGAAAACACCTGGTGAAGCTTTCTTT	CASSLGVKTPGEAFF
TRBV7-3	TRBD1	TRBJ2-1	.	TGTGCCAGCAGCTTAGGTCAGGGGGCGTACAATGAGCAGTTCTTC	CASSLGQGAYNEQFF
TRBV6-5	TRBD2	TRBJ2-3	.	TGTGCCAGCAGCCGGACACTAGCGGGAACAGATACGCAGTATTTT	CASSRTLAGTDTQYF
TRBV10-1	.	TRBJ2-7	.	TGCGCCAGCAGTGAGGGGACAACATACGAGCAGTACTTC	CASSEGTTYEQYF
TRBV6-6	TRBD1	TRBJ1-2	.	TGTGCCAGCAGAATGGACAGGGATTATGGCTACACCTTC	CASRMDRDYGYTF
TRBV11-2	TRBD1	TRBJ1-1	once	TGTGCCTCAACAGGGGTGTCGATGACTGAAGCTTTCTTT	CASTGVSMTEAFF
TRBV2	.	TRBJ1-2	.	TGTGCCAGCAGTGAAATTGAGGTATCCTATGGCTACACCTTC	CASSEIEVSYGYTF
TRBV6-6	TRBD2	TRBJ2-1	.	TGTGCCAGCAGCGAGGGACTAGCGGGAGCCTACAATGAGCAGTTCTTC	CASSEGLAGAYNEQFF
TRBV10-1	TRBD1	TRBJ2-3	.	TGCGCCAGCAGTGACCAATGGGGACAGGGGGCAGATACGCAGTATTTT	CASSDQWGQGADTQYF
TRBV5-1	.	TRBJ2-3	once	TGCGCCAGCAGCTTGGAGGCAGGGGCCCTATCCACAGATACGCAGTATTTT	CASSLEAGALSTDTQYF
TRBV6-5	.	TRBJ1-2	.	TGTGCCAGCAATCCCGGAGTATCGACCTATGGCTACACCTTC	CASNPGVSTYGYTF
TRBV5-5	.	TRBJ2-7	.	TGTGCCAGCAGCCTTAACTACGAGCAGTACTTC	CASSLNYEQYF
TRBV3-1/TRBV3-2	TRBD2	TRBJ2-7	once	TGTGCCAGCAGCCGTACCTTGGGACGGGGGGGCAAGTTCTACGAGCAGTACTTC	CASSRTLGRGGKFYEQYF
TRBV18	.	TRBJ1-4	.	TGTGCCAGCTCACGCCTAGGTGAAAAACTGTTTTTT	CASSRLGEKLFF
TRBV28	.	TRBJ2-4	.	TGTGCCAGCAGTACCCTCGGACAGCCAAAAAACATTCAGTACTTC	CASSTLGQPKNIQYF
TRBV4-2	TRBD1	TRBJ1-5	.	TGTGCCAGTAGTACCGGTACAGGGGGCTTGGAGAGCAATCAGCCCCAGCATTTT	CASSTGTGGLESNQPQHF
TRBV30	TRBD1	TRBJ1-4	.	TGTGCCTGGAGTAGCAGGGGGTGGGACGAAAAACTGTTTTTT	CAWSSRGWDEKLFF
TRBV6-2/TRBV6-3	.	TRBJ1-2	.	TGTGCCAGCAGTTTAGGTGGGGCAGGGGAAAGAAGGAAACGTGATGGCTACACCTTC	CASSLGGAGERRKRDGYTF
TRBV18	TRBD1	TRBJ1-1	.	TGTGCCAGCTCAGGCTCTACCGGGACAGGGGAATTCTTT	CASSGSTGTGEFF
TRBV6-5	.	TRBJ1-1	many	TGTGCCAGCAGTTACAGGGGGTCTTCCGTGACTGAAGCTTTCTTT	CASSYRGSSVTEAFF
TRBV21-1	.	TRBJ1-2	.	TGTGCCAGCAGCAAGGGGGACAGGGGAGTTCCTTACTATGGCTACACCTTC	CASSKGDRGVPYYGYTF
TRBV19	.	TRBJ1-5	.	TGTGCCAGTACCCCAGGGTGGGGTTATAGCAATCAGCCCCAGCATTTT	CASTPGWGYSNQPQHF
TRBV5-8	TRBD1	TRBJ1-2	.	TGTGCCAGCAGCTTGCCAGGGGGCAACTATGGCTACACCTTC	CASSLPGGNYGYTF
TRBV10-3	.	TRBJ1-4	.	TGTGCCATCAGATCAGGGAAGGATGAAAAACTGTTTTTT	CAIRSGKDEKLFF
TRBV5-1	TRBD1	TRBJ2-3	once	TGCGCCAGCAGCTTAAGCGGGACAGGGGCTAATTCAGATACGCAGTATTTT	CASSLSGTGANSDTQYF
TRBV11-2	TRBD2	TRBJ2-7	.	TGTGCCAGCAGCCCGGGACTAGCGAGCTCCTACGAGCAGTACTTC	CASSPGLASSYEQYF
TRBV6-5	.	TRBJ1-2	.	TGTGCCAGCAGTTATGGGCAGATCTATGGCTACACCTTC	CASSYGQIYGYTF
TRBV4-1	.	TRBJ2-1	.	TGCGCCAGCAGCCAATTCAGGGGCCCGCCCCACAATGAGCAGTTCTTC	CASSQFRGPPHNEQFF
TRBV5-6	.	TRBJ1-4	.	TGTGCCAGCAGCTCCCCCGGGGGGATTAATGAAAAACTGTTTTTT	CASSSPGGINEKLFF
TRBV19	.	TRBJ1-2	.	TGTGCCAGTAGTATCCCAAATCAGGGGCCGTCCACTAACTATGGCTACACCTTC	CASSIPNQGPSTNYGYTF
TRBV18	.	TRBJ1-4	.	TGTGCCAGCTCACCACCTTCTGCCAGGGGAGAAAAACTGTTTTTT	CASSPPSARGEKLFF
TRBV27	TRBD1	TRBJ2-1	.	TGTGCCAGCAGTAGGGACAGGGGGCCTTACAATGAGCAGTTCTTC	CASSRDRGPYNEQFF
TRBV7-3	.	TRBJ1-1	.	TGTGCCAGCAGCTTACAGGGGAACACTGAAGCTTTCTTT	CASSLQGNTEAFF
TRBV30	TRBD1	TRBJ1-3	.	TGTGCCTGGAGAGGACAGGTCTCTGGCCCCCTATATTTT	CAWRGQVSGPLYF
TRBV29-1	TRBD2	TRBJ2-3	.	TGCAGCGTTGCTAGCGGGGGGGTTACAGATACGCAGTATTTT	CSVASGGVTDTQYF
TRBV5-1	.	TRBJ1-6	.	TGCGCCAGCAGCTTGACAGTCTCTAATTCACCCCTCCACTTT	CASSLTVSNSPLHF
TRBV19	.	TRBJ1-2	.	TGTGCCAGCGGAGGCAGGGGAGAAGCTAACTATGGCTACACCTTC	CASGGRGEANYGYTF
TRBV5-4	.	TRBJ2-1	.	TGTGCCAGCAGCTTCGGCGGGACCTCCTACAATGAGCAGTTCTTC	CASSFGGTSYNEQFF
TRBV5-1	TRBD2	TRBJ2-2	.	TGCGCCAGCAGCTTCCTGACTAGCGGGAGTGGGACCGGGGAGCTGTTTTTT	CASSFLTSGSGTGELFF
TRBV6-5	TRBD1	TRBJ2-1	.	TGTGCCAGCACGCGACAGGGGTGGTCGAATGAGCAGTTCTTC	CASTRQGWSNEQFF
TRBV11-2	TRBD1	TRBJ2-6	.	TGTGCCAGCAGCTTATTAGGGACAGGGTCTGGGGCCAACGTCCTGACTTTC	CASSLLGTGSGANVLTF
TRBV7-6	.	TRBJ1-3	.	TGTGCCAGCAGCTTATTTAGGGAGAGTGGAAACACCATATATTTT	CASSLFRESGNTIYF
TRBV27	TRBD1	TRBJ2-7	.	TGTGCCAGCAGTTTATCCGCTAACAGGGGGAGGAACGAGCAGTACTTC	CASSLSANRGRNEQYF
TRBV20-1	.	TRBJ2-2	.	TGCAGTGCTAGTCCTGAGCCGGGGTTGGGCACCGGGGAGCTGTTTTTT	CSASPEPGLGTGELFF
TRBV5-1	TRBD1	TRBJ1-6	few	TGCGCCAGCAGCGACGGACAGGGGGCGAGTTTTTATTCACCCCTCCACTTT	CASSDGQGASFYSPLHF
TRBV24-1	TRBD1	TRBJ1-5	.	TGTGCCACCAGTGCCCCAGGACAGGGTCCTGATCAGCCCCAGCATTTT	CATSAPGQGPDQPQHF
TRBV6-6	TRBD1	TRBJ2-1	.	TGTGCCAGCAGTTACTCCGGGACAGAGGGATACAATGAGCAGTTCTTC	CASSYSGTEGYNEQFF
TRBV3-1/TRBV3-2	TRBD1	TRBJ1-2	once	TGTGCCAGCAGCCAGGGACAGTTTCAATCTATCTATGGCTACACCTTC	CASSQGQFQSIYGYTF
TRBV25-1	TRBD1	TRBJ1-5	.	TGTGCCAGCAGTGGGCAGGGGGGTCAGCCCCAGCATTTT	CASSGQGGQPQHF
TRBV28	.	TRBJ1-6	.	TGTGCCAGCCAGGGGAATTATTCACCCCTCCACTTT	CASQGNYSPLHF
TRBV7-3	.	TRBJ2-5	.	TGTGCCAGCAGCTTACAGGGGACGGGAGAGACCCAGTACTTC	CASSLQGTGETQYF
TRBV28	.	TRBJ1-6	few	TGTGCCGCCGGTGGGCAGACCCATAATTCACCCCTCCACTTT	CAAGGQTHNSPLHF
TRBV28	.	TRBJ1-5	.	TGTGCCAGCAGTTTAATTGGCCGGACAAATCAGCCCCAGCATTTT	CASSLIGRTNQPQHF
TRBV3-1/TRBV3-2	.	TRBJ1-5	.	TGTGCCAGCAGCCAATATGGCCAGCCCCAGCATTTT	CASSQYGQPQHF